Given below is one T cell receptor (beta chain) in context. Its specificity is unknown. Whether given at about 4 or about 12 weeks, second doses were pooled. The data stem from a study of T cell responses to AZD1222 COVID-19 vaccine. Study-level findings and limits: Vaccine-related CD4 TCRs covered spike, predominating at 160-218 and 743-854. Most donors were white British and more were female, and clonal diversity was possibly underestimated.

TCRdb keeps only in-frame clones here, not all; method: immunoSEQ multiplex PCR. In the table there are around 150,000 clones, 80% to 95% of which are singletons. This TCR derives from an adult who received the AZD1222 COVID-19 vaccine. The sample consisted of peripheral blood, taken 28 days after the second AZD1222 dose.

DNA of the CDR3: TGTGCCGCCACAGGGGGCGCCGGCACCGGGGAGCTGTTTTTT. Its translation: CAATGGAGTGELFF. The chain links TRBV10-3 to TRBJ2-2; 9 positions agree with TRBD1. V was clipped by 11 bases and J by 4 bases; unmatched bases: 8. CDR3 length: 14 residues. Germline V gene data show CDR1 as ENHRY and CDR2 as SYGVKD.